This is a list of T cell receptor beta chains from one sample in a study of T cells in Graves' hyperthyroidism and ophthalmopathy. TCRdb passed the multiplex PCR reads through MiXCR, listing each CDR3 protein once. The sample lists a few hundred thousand distinct CDR3 sequences; less than 20% were seen once. The sample consisted of blood. The receptors here all came from a woman aged 45-60 years with Graves' hyperthyroidism. Both conserved end residues are part of each CDR3. The D gene is left open where the match is weak. Rows may omit the clone size; those that give it use once, few, many or a size class.

j_call: TRBJ2-7; d_call: NA; clone_size: once; v_call: TRBV10-1; cdr3_aa: CANSEGGVEQYF; cdr3_nt: TGCGCCAACAGTGAGGGGGGAGTCGAGCAGTACTTC
j_call: TRBJ1-1; d_call: NA; clone_size: many; v_call: TRBV5-1; cdr3_aa: CASSTPNGQAKRTEAFF; cdr3_nt: TGCGCCAGCAGCACCCCCAATGGCCAGGCGAAAAGGACTGAAGCTTTCTTT
j_call: TRBJ2-1; d_call: TRBD2; clone_size: many; v_call: TRBV13; cdr3_aa: CASRGLAGGLGYNEQFF; cdr3_nt: TGTGCCAGCAGAGGACTAGCGGGAGGACTTGGCTACAATGAGCAGTTCTTC
j_call: TRBJ2-1; d_call: TRBD2; clone_size: NA; v_call: TRBV20-1; cdr3_aa: CSARPTSGRSYNEQFF; cdr3_nt: TGCAGTGCTCGACCGACTAGCGGGAGGAGCTACAATGAGCAGTTCTTC
j_call: TRBJ2-3; d_call: NA; clone_size: few; v_call: TRBV5-1; cdr3_aa: CASSLRAIQAGVGTDTQYF; cdr3_nt: TGCGCCAGCAGCTTGCGGGCAATCCAGGCAGGGGTCGGAACAGATACGCAGTATTTT
j_call: TRBJ1-4; d_call: TRBD1; clone_size: few; v_call: TRBV2; cdr3_aa: CASKSTGKGEKLFF; cdr3_nt: TGTGCCAGCAAATCGACAGGGAAGGGTGAAAAACTGTTTTTT
j_call: TRBJ1-2; d_call: NA; clone_size: many; v_call: TRBV28; cdr3_aa: CASTRPGNYGYTF; cdr3_nt: TGTGCCAGCACTCGACCGGGAAACTATGGCTACACCTTC
j_call: TRBJ2-1; d_call: NA; clone_size: few; v_call: TRBV25-1; cdr3_aa: CASSELGVRGSYNEQFF; cdr3_nt: TGTGCCAGCAGTGAATTGGGTGTTCGGGGCTCCTACAATGAGCAGTTCTTC
j_call: TRBJ2-7; d_call: NA; clone_size: many; v_call: TRBV20-1; cdr3_aa: CSARAVSGVNYEQYF; cdr3_nt: TGCAGTGCTAGAGCGGTTTCAGGAGTAAACTACGAGCAGTACTTC
j_call: TRBJ2-1; d_call: TRBD2; clone_size: many; v_call: TRBV20-1; cdr3_aa: CSAIQRDGNEQFF; cdr3_nt: TGCAGTGCTATCCAGCGGGATGGCAATGAGCAGTTCTTC
j_call: TRBJ2-4; d_call: TRBD2; clone_size: few; v_call: TRBV11-3; cdr3_aa: CASSLSGRAQGAKNIQYF; cdr3_nt: TGTGCCAGCAGCTTAAGCGGGAGGGCCCAGGGGGCCAAAAACATTCAGTACTTC
j_call: TRBJ1-1; d_call: NA; clone_size: many; v_call: TRBV28; cdr3_aa: CASGGTWNTEAFF; cdr3_nt: TGTGCCAGCGGTGGGACCTGGAACACTGAAGCTTTCTTT
j_call: TRBJ1-1; d_call: NA; clone_size: many; v_call: TRBV5-1; cdr3_aa: CASSSSEEFSRTEAFF; cdr3_nt: TGCGCCAGCAGCTCCAGCGAGGAATTCTCCCGAACTGAAGCTTTCTTT
j_call: TRBJ2-3; d_call: TRBD2; clone_size: NA; v_call: TRBV5-8; cdr3_aa: CASNSLAGGDTQYF; cdr3_nt: TGTGCCAGCAACTCACTAGCGGGAGGAGATACGCAGTATTTT
j_call: TRBJ2-7; d_call: TRBD2; clone_size: NA; v_call: TRBV20-1; cdr3_aa: CSVLPAGAAYEQYF; cdr3_nt: TGCAGTGTCCTCCCAGCGGGGGCAGCCTACGAGCAGTACTTC
j_call: TRBJ1-5; d_call: TRBD1; clone_size: few; v_call: TRBV6-1; cdr3_aa: CASSQQGAGNQPQHF; cdr3_nt: TGTGCCAGCAGCCAACAGGGGGCCGGCAATCAGCCCCAGCATTTT
j_call: TRBJ2-5; d_call: NA; clone_size: many; v_call: TRBV11-1; cdr3_aa: CASSAKRTEQETQYF; cdr3_nt: TGTGCCAGCAGCGCAAAACGGACGGAACAAGAGACCCAGTACTTC
j_call: TRBJ1-2; d_call: NA; clone_size: NA; v_call: TRBV4-3; cdr3_aa: CASSQYTSGGIDGYTF; cdr3_nt: TGCGCCAGCAGCCAATATACATCGGGGGGGATCGATGGCTACACCTTC
j_call: TRBJ2-7; d_call: NA; clone_size: many; v_call: TRBV6-5; cdr3_aa: CASSYSAGSSYEQYF; cdr3_nt: TGTGCCAGCAGTTACTCGGCAGGGAGCTCCTACGAGCAGTACTTC
j_call: TRBJ1-2; d_call: NA; clone_size: many; v_call: TRBV28; cdr3_aa: CASTARDYGYTF; cdr3_nt: TGTGCCAGCACCGCGAGGGATTATGGCTACACCTTC
j_call: TRBJ1-1; d_call: NA; clone_size: NA; v_call: TRBV18; cdr3_aa: CASSPMTGNTEAFF; cdr3_nt: TGTGCCAGCTCACCCATGACAGGGAACACTGAAGCTTTCTTT
j_call: TRBJ2-1; d_call: TRBD2; clone_size: NA; v_call: TRBV7-2; cdr3_aa: CASSLEGSGPYNEQFF; cdr3_nt: TGTGCCAGCAGCTTAGAAGGTAGCGGGCCCTACAATGAGCAGTTCTTC
j_call: TRBJ2-1; d_call: TRBD2; clone_size: few; v_call: TRBV12-3/TRBV12-4; cdr3_aa: CTSSLVASGSINEQFF; cdr3_nt: TGTACCAGCAGTTTAGTGGCTAGCGGGAGCATTAATGAGCAGTTCTTC
j_call: TRBJ2-2; d_call: NA; clone_size: many; v_call: TRBV5-6; cdr3_aa: CASSFGPWGRNTGELFF; cdr3_nt: TGTGCCAGCAGCTTCGGACCGTGGGGGAGGAACACCGGGGAGCTGTTTTTT
j_call: TRBJ2-2; d_call: NA; clone_size: NA; v_call: TRBV11-3; cdr3_aa: CASSLDQQNTGELFF; cdr3_nt: TGTGCCAGCAGCTTAGATCAGCAGAACACCGGGGAGCTGTTTTTT